This is a list of T cell receptor beta chains from one sample in a study of cytomegalovirus exposure and HLA in healthy donors. Libraries were prepared by immunoSEQ multiplex PCR; TCRdb keeps only in-frame clonotypes and omits some of them. The sample consists of about 190,000 clones, less than 90% of them appearing once. Sequences were obtained from PBMCs. The source is a boy between 10 and 17 years old in good health and CMV-seronegative. Both conserved end residues are part of each CDR3. The order of the fields is V gene, D gene, clone size, J gene, CDR3 DNA, CDR3 protein. D genes are given only for firm matches. Expanded clones get a size class; other rows say once, few or many, or leave the size out.

TRBV19	TRBD2	NA	TRBJ2-2	TGTGCCACTGCGACTAGCGGCGGCACCGGGGAGCTGTTTTTT	CATATSGGTGELFF
TRBV28	NA	NA	TRBJ2-3	TGTGCCAGCGCCGGAGGGGAGAGCACAGATACGCAGTATTTT	CASAGGESTDTQYF
TRBV4-1	NA	NA	TRBJ1-3	TGCGCCAGCAGCCAAGTGGAGGGAGCCAACGCCATATATTTT	CASSQVEGANAIYF
TRBV10-3	TRBD1	NA	TRBJ1-2	TGTGCCATCAACAGGGGGCCTGACTATGGCTACACCTTC	CAINRGPDYGYTF
TRBV7-9	NA	few	TRBJ2-3	TGTGCCAGCAGCTTACCAGGGCGGTCAGATACGCAGTATTTT	CASSLPGRSDTQYF
TRBV21-1	NA	NA	TRBJ2-7	TGTGCCAGCAGCACGAGGGGCGGACAGCGCGAGCAGTACTTC	CASSTRGGQREQYF
TRBV6-1	TRBD1	once	TRBJ1-6	TGTGCCAGCAGTCCCGGGACAGGCAATTCACCCCTCCACTTT	CASSPGTGNSPLHF
TRBV27	TRBD1	NA	TRBJ2-1	TGTGCCAGCTACGGACAGGGGATGTACAATGAGCAGTTCTTC	CASYGQGMYNEQFF
TRBV20-1	NA	NA	TRBJ2-1	TGCAGTGCGGAGACAGAAGGTTGGGAGTTCTTC	CSAETEGWEFF
TRBV29-1	TRBD2	few	TRBJ2-1	TGCAGCGTTGAAGTTCGCTTAGCGGGAGATCACCCTCGAAGGAATGAGCAGTTCTTC	CSVEVRLAGDHPRRNEQFF
TRBV11-1	TRBD2	NA	TRBJ2-1	TGTGCCAGCAGCTTAGCGAGGACTAGCGGGAGGTACAATGAGCAGTTCTTC	CASSLARTSGRYNEQFF
TRBV11-2	NA	NA	TRBJ2-6	TGTGCCAGCAGCTCGACCCGAACAGTGTCTGGGGCCAACGTCCTGACTTTC	CASSSTRTVSGANVLTF
TRBV5-6	TRBD1	NA	TRBJ1-1	TGTGCCAGCAGCTTGAGGGGGCGGTTTAACACTGAAGCTTTCTTT	CASSLRGRFNTEAFF
TRBV6-4	TRBD2	few	TRBJ2-2	TGTGCCAGCAGTGCTAGCGGGGGGGCCACCGGGGAGCTGTTTTTT	CASSASGGATGELFF
TRBV5-4	NA	NA	TRBJ2-6	TGTGCCAGCAGCTGGGACATTGGGGCCAACGTCCTGACTTTC	CASSWDIGANVLTF
TRBV5-1	NA	NA	TRBJ1-2	TGCGCCAGCAGCTTGCCTAGATCTAACTATGGCTACACCTTC	CASSLPRSNYGYTF